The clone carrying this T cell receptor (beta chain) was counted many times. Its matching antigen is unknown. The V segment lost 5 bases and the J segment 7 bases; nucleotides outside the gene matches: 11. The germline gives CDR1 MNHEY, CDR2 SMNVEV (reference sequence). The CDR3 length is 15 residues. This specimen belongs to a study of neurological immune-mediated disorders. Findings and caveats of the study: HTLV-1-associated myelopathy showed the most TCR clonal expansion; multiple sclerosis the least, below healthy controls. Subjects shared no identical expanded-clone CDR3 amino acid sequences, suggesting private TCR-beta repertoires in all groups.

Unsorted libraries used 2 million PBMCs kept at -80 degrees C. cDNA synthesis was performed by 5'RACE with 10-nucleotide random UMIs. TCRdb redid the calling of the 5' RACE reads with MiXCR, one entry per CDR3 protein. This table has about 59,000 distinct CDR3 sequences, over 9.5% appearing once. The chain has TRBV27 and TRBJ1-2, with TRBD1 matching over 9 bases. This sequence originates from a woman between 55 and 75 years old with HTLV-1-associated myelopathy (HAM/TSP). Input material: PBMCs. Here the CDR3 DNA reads TGTGCCAGCAGTCACTACCGGGACAGGGCCTCTGGCTACACCTTC. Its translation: CASSHYRDRASGYTF.